Listed below are T cell receptor beta chains from one sample, sequenced in a study of blood T cell repertoires in COVID-19. The table came from immunoSEQ multiplex PCR; TCRdb's copy has only in-frame clones and leaves some out. The data contain under 90,000 clones, roughly 80% of them singletons. Sequencing used peripheral blood. Receptors were obtained from a human donor in a cohort sampled during active COVID-19. Both conserved end residues are part of each CDR3. The order of the fields is CDR3 protein, clone size, V gene, J gene, D gene. The D gene is left open where the match is weak. Some rows mark clone size as missing; the rest say once, few, many or name a class of expanded clone.

cdr3_aa: CASSLAQNTEAFF; clone_size: -; v_call: TRBV5-5; j_call: TRBJ1-1; d_call: -
cdr3_aa: CASSKQGAGSDTQYF; clone_size: -; v_call: TRBV6-4; j_call: TRBJ2-3; d_call: TRBD1
cdr3_aa: CASSSQTQGVLITF; clone_size: -; v_call: TRBV6-6; j_call: TRBJ1-2; d_call: TRBD1
cdr3_aa: CASSHTRVDGYTF; clone_size: -; v_call: TRBV7-8; j_call: TRBJ1-2; d_call: -
cdr3_aa: CASSLVFSSYNEQFF; clone_size: -; v_call: TRBV7-3; j_call: TRBJ2-1; d_call: -
cdr3_aa: CASSYRDRQFF; clone_size: -; v_call: TRBV6-6; j_call: TRBJ2-1; d_call: TRBD1
cdr3_aa: CASIQGPGNTEAFF; clone_size: once; v_call: TRBV19; j_call: TRBJ1-1; d_call: TRBD1
cdr3_aa: CASSTRQTGMQEKLFF; clone_size: once; v_call: TRBV5-6; j_call: TRBJ1-4; d_call: TRBD1
cdr3_aa: CASSPLASGGYNEQFF; clone_size: -; v_call: TRBV18; j_call: TRBJ2-1; d_call: TRBD2
cdr3_aa: CASRTWGQGSNQPQHF; clone_size: -; v_call: TRBV19; j_call: TRBJ1-5; d_call: TRBD1
cdr3_aa: CASSSQVGNQPQHF; clone_size: -; v_call: TRBV19; j_call: TRBJ1-5; d_call: -
cdr3_aa: CASSRGGRQETQYF; clone_size: -; v_call: TRBV7-2; j_call: TRBJ2-5; d_call: TRBD2
cdr3_aa: CASSPGGYKETQYF; clone_size: -; v_call: TRBV5-1; j_call: TRBJ2-5; d_call: TRBD1
cdr3_aa: CASRTDRVSNQPQHF; clone_size: -; v_call: TRBV6-6; j_call: TRBJ1-5; d_call: TRBD1
cdr3_aa: CASSREGLKNIQYF; clone_size: -; v_call: TRBV5-4; j_call: TRBJ2-4; d_call: TRBD2
cdr3_aa: CASSLLRPAGGHTDTQYF; clone_size: -; v_call: TRBV27; j_call: TRBJ2-3; d_call: TRBD2
cdr3_aa: CASTYTGELFF; clone_size: -; v_call: TRBV12-3/TRBV12-4; j_call: TRBJ2-2; d_call: -
cdr3_aa: CASSPAPTVSYGYTF; clone_size: -; v_call: TRBV7-3; j_call: TRBJ1-2; d_call: -
cdr3_aa: CASSYGNSYEQYF; clone_size: -; v_call: TRBV6-5; j_call: TRBJ2-7; d_call: -
cdr3_aa: CASSLSGEEKLFF; clone_size: -; v_call: TRBV18; j_call: TRBJ1-4; d_call: -
cdr3_aa: CATSRPKTGKTGEAFF; clone_size: -; v_call: TRBV15; j_call: TRBJ1-1; d_call: -
cdr3_aa: CASSSLGRIGEQYF; clone_size: -; v_call: TRBV5-4; j_call: TRBJ2-7; d_call: -
cdr3_aa: CATSDLQSRLFF; clone_size: once; v_call: TRBV24-1; j_call: TRBJ1-4; d_call: -
cdr3_aa: CASSQGAGTLGELFF; clone_size: once; v_call: TRBV4-3; j_call: TRBJ2-2; d_call: -
cdr3_aa: CASSLAGTGTEKLFF; clone_size: -; v_call: TRBV7-2; j_call: TRBJ1-4; d_call: TRBD1
cdr3_aa: CASSVSAGGNQPQHF; clone_size: -; v_call: TRBV9; j_call: TRBJ1-5; d_call: -
cdr3_aa: CASSAGGYEKLFF; clone_size: -; v_call: TRBV7-2; j_call: TRBJ1-4; d_call: -
cdr3_aa: CPTRADGRDTGELFF; clone_size: -; v_call: TRBV4-3; j_call: TRBJ2-2; d_call: TRBD2
cdr3_aa: CASSPPGSGSTDTQYF; clone_size: -; v_call: TRBV18; j_call: TRBJ2-3; d_call: -
cdr3_aa: CSVQTGSGNSPLHF; clone_size: -; v_call: TRBV29-1; j_call: TRBJ1-6; d_call: TRBD1
cdr3_aa: CASSQDPGVTDTQYF; clone_size: -; v_call: TRBV4-1; j_call: TRBJ2-3; d_call: -